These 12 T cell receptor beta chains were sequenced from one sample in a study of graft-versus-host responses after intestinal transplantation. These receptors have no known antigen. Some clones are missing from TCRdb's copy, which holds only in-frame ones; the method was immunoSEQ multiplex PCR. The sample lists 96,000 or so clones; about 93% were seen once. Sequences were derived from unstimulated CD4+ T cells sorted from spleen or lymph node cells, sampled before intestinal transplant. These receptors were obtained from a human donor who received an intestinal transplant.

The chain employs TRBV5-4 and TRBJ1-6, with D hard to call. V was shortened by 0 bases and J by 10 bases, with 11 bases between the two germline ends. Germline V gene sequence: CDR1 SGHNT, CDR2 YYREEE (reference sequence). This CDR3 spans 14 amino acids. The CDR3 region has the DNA TGTGCCAGCAGCTTGGGTGGAGTAGGCTCACCCCTCCACTTT. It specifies CASSLGGVGSPLHF.

The CDR3 sequence: CASSENRAGGPVSGTDTQYF. The CDR3 bases are TGTGCCAGCAGTGAAAACCGTGCGGGGGGGCCAGTGTCTGGAACAGATACGCAGTATTTT. The J gene is TRBJ2-3, the V gene TRBV2; 9 positions match TRBD2. This CDR3 is 20 amino acids long. V was pared by 2 bases and J by 3 bases, with 18 bases of the junction left unmatched. The V gene's germline CDR1 is SNHLY and CDR2 FYNNEI. Complete variable domain (other parts from reference TRBV2 and TRBJ2-3): EPEVTQTPSHQVTQMGQEVILRCVPISNHLYFYWYRQILGQKVEFLVSFYNNEISEKSEIFDDQFSVERPDGSNFTLKIRSTKLEDSAMYFCASSENRAGGPVSGTDTQYFGPGTRLTVL.

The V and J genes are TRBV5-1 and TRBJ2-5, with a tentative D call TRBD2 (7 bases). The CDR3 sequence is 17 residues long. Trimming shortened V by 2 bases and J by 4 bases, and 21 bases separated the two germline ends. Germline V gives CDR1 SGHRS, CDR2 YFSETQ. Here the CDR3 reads CASSLPVLGGGGETQYF. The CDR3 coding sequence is TGCGCCAGCAGCTTACCCGTACTAGGCGGGGGCGGAGAGACCCAGTACTTC. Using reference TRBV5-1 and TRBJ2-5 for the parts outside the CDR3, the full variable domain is KAGVTQTPRYLIKTRGQQVTLSCSPISGHRSVSWYQQTPGQGLQFLFEYFSETQRNKGNFPGRFSGRQFSNSRSEMNVSTLELGDSALYLCASSLPVLGGGGETQYFGPGTRLLVL.

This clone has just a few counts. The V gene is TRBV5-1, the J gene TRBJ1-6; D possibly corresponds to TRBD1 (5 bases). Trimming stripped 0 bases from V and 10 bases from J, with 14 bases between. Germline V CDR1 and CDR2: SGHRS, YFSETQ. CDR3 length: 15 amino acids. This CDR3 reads CASSLGGDSGSPLHF. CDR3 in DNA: TGCGCCAGCAGCTTGGGCGGGGACTCCGGGTCACCCCTCCACTTT. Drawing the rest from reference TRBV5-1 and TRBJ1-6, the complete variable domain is KAGVTQTPRYLIKTRGQQVTLSCSPISGHRSVSWYQQTPGQGLQFLFEYFSETQRNKGNFPGRFSGRQFSNSRSEMNVSTLELGDSALYLCASSLGGDSGSPLHFGNGTRLTVT.

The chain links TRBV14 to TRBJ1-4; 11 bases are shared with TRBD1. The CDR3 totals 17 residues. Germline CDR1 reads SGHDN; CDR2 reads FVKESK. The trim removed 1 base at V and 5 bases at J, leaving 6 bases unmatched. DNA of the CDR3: TGTGCCAGCAGCCAAGCACGGACAGGGGGCCGAAATGAAAAACTGTTTTTT. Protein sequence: CASSQARTGGRNEKLFF.

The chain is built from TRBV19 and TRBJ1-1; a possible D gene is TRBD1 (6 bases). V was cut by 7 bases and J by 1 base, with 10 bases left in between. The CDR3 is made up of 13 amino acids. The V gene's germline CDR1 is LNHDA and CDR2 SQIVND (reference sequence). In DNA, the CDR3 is TGTGCCAGTAAACCGACAGGGAACACTGAAGCTTTCTTT. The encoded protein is CASKPTGNTEAFF.

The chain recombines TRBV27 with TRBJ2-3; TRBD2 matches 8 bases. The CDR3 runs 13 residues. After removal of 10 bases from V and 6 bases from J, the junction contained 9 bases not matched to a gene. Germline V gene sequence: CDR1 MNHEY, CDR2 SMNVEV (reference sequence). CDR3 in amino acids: CATPTGGVDTQYF. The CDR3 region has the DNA TGTGCCACCCCTACGGGGGGGGTCGATACGCAGTATTTT.

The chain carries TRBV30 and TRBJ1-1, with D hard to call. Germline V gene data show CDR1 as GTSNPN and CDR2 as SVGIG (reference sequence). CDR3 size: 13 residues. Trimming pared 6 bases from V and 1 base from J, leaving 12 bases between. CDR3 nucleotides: TGTGCCTGTAATGGGTTAGCGAACACTGAAGCTTTCTTT. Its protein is CACNGLANTEAFF.

The CDR3 bases are TGTGCCAGCTCTTGGACACAAGAGACCCAGTACTTC. It encodes CASSWTQETQYF. V gene TRBV7-9 combines with J gene TRBJ2-5, with TRBD1 as a possible D gene (5 bases). The CDR3 is 12 amino acids. Germline values: CDR1 SEHNR, CDR2 FQNEAQ (reference sequence). V was pared by 8 bases and J by 2 bases, with 9 bases between.

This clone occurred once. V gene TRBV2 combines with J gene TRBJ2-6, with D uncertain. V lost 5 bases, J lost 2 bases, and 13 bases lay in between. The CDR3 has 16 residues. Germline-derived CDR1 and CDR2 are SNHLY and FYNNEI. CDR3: CASSQQPLTGANVLTF. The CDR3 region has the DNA TGTGCCAGCAGTCAACAGCCACTTACTGGGGCCAACGTCCTGACTTTC.

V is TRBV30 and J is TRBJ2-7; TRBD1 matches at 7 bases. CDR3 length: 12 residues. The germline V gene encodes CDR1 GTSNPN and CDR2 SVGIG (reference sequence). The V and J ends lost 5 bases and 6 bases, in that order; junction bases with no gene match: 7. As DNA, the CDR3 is TGTGCCTGGGGGAGACAGGGATCCGAGCAGTACTTC. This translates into CAWGRQGSEQYF.

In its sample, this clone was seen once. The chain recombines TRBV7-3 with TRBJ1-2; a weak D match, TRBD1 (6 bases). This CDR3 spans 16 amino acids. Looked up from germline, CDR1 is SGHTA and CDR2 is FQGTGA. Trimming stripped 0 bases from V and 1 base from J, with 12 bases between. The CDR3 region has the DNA TGTGCCAGCAGCTTAACGCGGGGGGCGCATAACTATGGCTACACCTTC. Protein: CASSLTRGAHNYGYTF.